This TCR beta chain stems from a study of cytomegalovirus exposure and HLA in healthy donors. The overall study: In a later analysis, it was reported that the approximately 110 validation repertoires had been produced on the same platform as the roughly 700 repertoires belonging to the first cohort.

Study conclusions and caveats: Investigators reported 164 TCR beta chains as tied to cytomegalovirus. In a later analysis, first-cohort TCR clusters were found to tend to co-occur in the roughly 120 validation repertoires.

Concerning this clone itself: Its antigen remains unknown.

The donors were members of the validation cohort comprising about 130 subjects, separate from the approximately 700-subject first cohort. V shed 11 bases and J 0 bases; nucleotides not matched to a gene: 6. The CDR3 consists of 14 residues. Germline CDR1 SEHNR, CDR2 FQNEAQ (reference sequence). TCRdb's copy holds only in-frame clones and misses some; the assay was immunoSEQ multiplex PCR. The table lists approximately 58,000 clones, 90% to 95% of them singletons. The TCR comes from a woman aged 18 to 35 in good health and CMV-seropositive. Sequencing was done on a sample of PBMCs. The rearrangement uses TRBV7-9 and TRBJ2-1; 8 bases are shared with TRBD2. The CDR3 protein is CAGTRESSYNEQFF. DNA of the CDR3: TGTGCCGGGACTAGGGAAAGCTCCTACAATGAGCAGTTCTTC.